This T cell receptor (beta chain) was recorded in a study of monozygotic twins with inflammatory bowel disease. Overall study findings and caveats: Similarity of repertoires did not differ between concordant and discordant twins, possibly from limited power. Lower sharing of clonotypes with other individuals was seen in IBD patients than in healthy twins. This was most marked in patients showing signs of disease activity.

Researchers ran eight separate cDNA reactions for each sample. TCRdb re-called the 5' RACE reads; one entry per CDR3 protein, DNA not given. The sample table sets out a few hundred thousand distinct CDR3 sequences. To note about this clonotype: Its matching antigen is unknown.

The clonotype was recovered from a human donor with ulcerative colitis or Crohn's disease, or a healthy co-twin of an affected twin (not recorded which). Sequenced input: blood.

CDR3 residues: CASRLSGRTQETQYF. The chain recombines TRBV5-1 with TRBJ2-5; TCRdb's D call, TRBD1, is unchecked because there is no DNA. This CDR3 has 15 amino acids. Germline loops: CDR1 SGHRS, CDR2 YFSETQ.